These 24 T cell receptor beta chains share one sample of origin, sequenced in a study of T cell responses to AZD1222 COVID-19 vaccine. The repertoire was sequenced with immunoSEQ multiplex PCR; TCRdb's copy has only in-frame clones and lacks some. The sample includes under 150,000 clones, around 90% of them seen just once. Sequences were derived from peripheral blood, sampled on day 0 of AZD1222 vaccination. The receptors shown here come from an adult in good health.

This clone occurred once. The chain uses TRBV9 and TRBJ2-6, with D unclear. CDR1 and CDR2 from the germline V gene are SGDLS and YYNGEE. The CDR3 has 14 residues. V was cut by 3 bases and J by 1 base, with 5 bases left in between. CDR3 DNA: TGTGCCAGCAGCGGGGGTTCTGGGGCCAACGTCCTGACTTTC. Protein product: CASSGGSGANVLTF.

V is TRBV6-5 and J is TRBJ2-5; D is possibly TRBD2 (6 bases). Germline V gene lookup returns CDR1 MNHEY and CDR2 SVGAGI. The V and J ends lost 7 bases and 1 base respectively, with 10 bases between them. The CDR3 has 13 residues. The CDR3 nucleotides are TGTGCCAGCAACCCGGGACTCCAAGAGACCCAGTACTTC. Protein product: CASNPGLQETQYF.

This chain connects TRBV4-1 to TRBJ2-7; TRBD2 agrees at 9 bases. After removal of 6 bases from V and 1 base from J, the junction contained 10 bases not matched to a gene. Germline V gene sequence: CDR1 MGHRA, CDR2 YSYEKL. The CDR3 loop spans 16 amino acids. For the CDR3, the DNA is TGCGCCAGCAGTCCTATAGCGGGAGCCACATCCTACGAGCAGTACTTC. Its translation is CASSPIAGATSYEQYF.

The J gene is TRBJ2-1, the V gene TRBV11-2, with D perhaps TRBD2 (5 bases). The CDR3 has 15 amino acids. Trimming removed 3 bases at V and 5 bases at J, with 14 bases between. Germline V lookup: CDR1 SGHAT, CDR2 FQNNGV. The CDR3 is CASSFGSGGHNEQFF. DNA for the CDR3: TGTGCCAGCAGCTTCGGGTCAGGAGGCCACAATGAGCAGTTCTTC.

The rearrangement links TRBV28 to TRBJ1-1, with D possibly TRBD1 on 5 matching bases. V lost 6 bases and J 7 bases, leaving 15 bases between the germline ends. CDR1 and CDR2 (germline): MDHEN, SYDVKM. The CDR3 is made up of 13 amino acids. As DNA, the CDR3 is TGTGCCAGCAGGGGGGGTATCCACTTTGAAGCTTTCTTT. Its protein product is CASRGGIHFEAFF.

The V and J genes are TRBV19 and TRBJ1-2; D is ambiguous. Germline CDR1 LNHDA, CDR2 SQIVND (reference sequence). Trimming shortened V by 3 bases and J by 0 bases, and 26 bases separated the two germline ends. The CDR3 sequence is 20 residues long. CDR3 loop: CASSMASSSGWEAANYGYTF. Here the CDR3 DNA reads TGTGCCAGTAGTATGGCGTCTTCTTCGGGATGGGAGGCGGCTAACTATGGCTACACCTTC.

The V and J genes are TRBV7-6 and TRBJ2-1; the match to TRBD2 covers 9 bases. This CDR3 spans 15 amino acids. After removal of 5 bases from V and 7 bases from J, the junction contained 9 bases not matched to a gene. Germline V lookup: CDR1 SGHVS, CDR2 FNYEAQ. CDR3 residues: CASSPTFSGRNEQFF. The CDR3, as DNA: TGTGCCAGCAGCCCCACCTTTAGCGGGAGAAATGAGCAGTTCTTC.

This sequence joins TRBV21-1 and TRBJ1-5; the listed D gene, TRBD1, was not tested against the DNA. TRBV21-1 is classified as a pseudogene. The CDR3 length is 16 residues. The CDR3 nucleotides are TGTGCCAGCAGCGCCTTACACCGGGACAAATGGGAGCCCCAGCATTTT. Protein: CASSALHRDKWEPQHF.

This rearrangement joins TRBV7-3 to TRBJ1-2; D gene ambiguous. Germline V gene data show CDR1 as SGHTA and CDR2 as FQGTGA. The ends were cut back, 5 bases at V and 4 bases at J, with 14 bases in the middle. The CDR3 loop spans 14 amino acids. As DNA, the CDR3 is TGTGCCAGCAGCCCTGCCGGGCAGGTCTATGGCTACACCTTC. Protein sequence: CASSPAGQVYGYTF.

The J gene is TRBJ2-2, the V gene TRBV6-2 or TRBV6-3; no reliable D call. Trimming pared 4 bases from V and 5 bases from J, leaving 11 bases between. CDR1 MNHEY and CDR2 SVGEGT come from the germline V gene. The CDR3 loop spans 14 amino acids. Written as DNA, the CDR3 is TGTGCCAGCAGTTCCCGACACGATACCGGGGAGCTGTTTTTT. It yields the protein CASSSRHDTGELFF.

This chain connects TRBV6-5 to TRBJ2-7; tentatively, D is TRBD1 (7 bases). Trimming cost V 8 bases and J 2 bases, with 13 bases left between them. Per the germline V gene, CDR1 is MNHEY and CDR2 is SVGAGI. The CDR3 contains 13 residues. The CDR3 reads CASGSGGTYEQYF. The DNA of the CDR3 is TGTGCCAGCGGTTCAGGGGGGACCTACGAGCAGTACTTC.

The chain links TRBV7-3 to TRBJ2-2; TRBD1 might be the D (6 bases). In germline, CDR1 is SGHTA, CDR2 FQGTGA. V lost 5 bases and J 2 bases, leaving 12 bases between the germline ends. The CDR3 covers 15 residues. CDR3 sequence reads: CASSLDRTNTGELFF. Written as DNA, the CDR3 is TGTGCCAGCAGCCTCGACAGGACAAACACCGGGGAGCTGTTTTTT.

The genes are TRBV28 and TRBJ1-5, with TRBD1 identical over 8 bases. Unmatched junction bases numbered 7, after V lost 6 bases and J lost 6 bases. Germline loops: CDR1 MDHEN, CDR2 SYDVKM. The CDR3 covers 14 residues. CDR3 bases: TGTGCCAGCAGAGACAGGGGTGTCGGTCAGCCCCAGCATTTT. Residues: CASRDRGVGQPQHF.

The V and J genes are TRBV6-5 and TRBJ2-3; D not resolved. V was pared by 8 bases and J by 14 bases, with 14 bases between. The CDR3 has 10 amino acids. Germline V gene sequence: CDR1 MNHEY, CDR2 SVGAGI. CDR3 amino acids: CASFRARWYF. The CDR3 DNA is TGTGCCAGCTTCCGGGCCCGCTGGTATTTT.

The chain has TRBV6-4 and TRBJ1-3; no clear D. The CDR3 has 15 amino acids. Trimming shortened V by 6 bases and J by 0 bases, and 12 bases separated the two germline ends. In germline, CDR1 is MRHNA, CDR2 SNTAGT. The CDR3 nucleotides are TGTGCCAGCAGCGCCGAAGTCGGCTCTGGAAACACCATATATTTT. Its translation: CASSAEVGSGNTIYF.

This chain connects TRBV19 to TRBJ1-1; D uncertain. The V end was cut by 5 bases, the J end by 0 bases, with 7 bases between. CDR3 length: 13 amino acids. CDR1 and CDR2 (germline): LNHDA, SQIVND (reference sequence). CDR3 sequence: CASSSTMNTEAFF. For the CDR3, the DNA is TGTGCCAGTAGTTCGACCATGAACACTGAAGCTTTCTTT.

The CDR3 region has the DNA TGTGCCAGCAGCTTGGGACTAGCGTACGAGCAGTACTTC. Translation: CASSLGLAYEQYF. The V gene is TRBV12-3 or TRBV12-4, the J gene TRBJ2-7; 10 bases are a match to TRBD2. The V and J ends lost 6 bases and 4 bases, in that order; junction bases with no gene match: 3. The CDR3 length is 13 residues.

The chain combines TRBV2 with TRBJ2-7, with D perhaps matching TRBD2 (6 bases). The CDR3 has 11 residues. In germline, CDR1 is SNHLY, CDR2 FYNNEI. Trimming stripped 6 bases from V and 6 bases from J, with 9 bases between. The CDR3 DNA is TGTGCCAGCAGCCGGAGGGTCGAGCAGTACTTC. This codes for CASSRRVEQYF.

The genes are TRBV29-1 and TRBJ2-7, with 8 positions matching TRBD1. J was trimmed by 4 bases and V by 4 bases; bases with no gene match: 6. Germline assignment: CDR1 SQVTM and CDR2 ANQGSEA. The CDR3 extends over 13 amino acids. CDR3 region: CSVVLQGAYEQYF. The DNA of the CDR3 is TGCAGCGTTGTGCTCCAGGGGGCTTACGAGCAGTACTTC.

This chain links TRBV19 with TRBJ2-1; D gene unclear. V shed 5 bases and J shed 6 bases, with 17 bases lying between them. The CDR3 is 15 amino acids. CDR1 LNHDA and CDR2 SQIVND come from the germline V gene (reference sequence). The CDR3 coding sequence is TGTGCCAGTAGTTCCCCGGATCTAGTATCCAATGAGCAGTTCTTC. It encodes CASSSPDLVSNEQFF.

J is TRBJ2-1 and V is TRBV6-5, with TRBD2 matching 7 bases. Trimming took 7 bases from V and 7 from J; bases not matched to a gene: 7. The CDR3 runs 13 residues. CDR1 MNHEY and CDR2 SVGAGI come from the germline V gene. The CDR3 DNA sequence: TGTGCCAGCACGCGGGAGAATGAGAATGAGCAGTTCTTC. This encodes CASTRENENEQFF.

This chain links TRBV19 with TRBJ2-2; D unclear. Trimming shortened V by 3 bases and J by 4 bases, and 15 bases separated the two germline ends. CDR1 is LNHDA, CDR2 SQIVND, per germline (reference sequence). The CDR3 has 16 amino acids. Written as DNA, the CDR3 is TGTGCCAGTAGTATCATCGGCGGTCGCCCCACCGGGGAGCTGTTTTTT. This translates into CASSIIGGRPTGELFF.

This chain links TRBV2 with TRBJ1-2, with a tentative D call TRBD1 (5 bases). Trimming cost V 8 bases and J 4 bases, with 20 bases left between them. Germline V gene lookup returns CDR1 SNHLY and CDR2 FYNNEI. The CDR3 is made up of 15 amino acids. The CDR3: CASLRDQLGAYGYTF. CDR3 sequence (DNA): TGTGCCAGCCTTAGGGACCAACTAGGGGCCTATGGCTACACCTTC.

The V gene is TRBV11-3, the J gene TRBJ2-7; D not resolved. The CDR3 is made up of 14 amino acids. V was clipped by 5 bases and J by 0 bases, with 11 bases between them. Germline assignment: CDR1 SGHNT and CDR2 YENEEA. The CDR3 reads CASSPDPSSYEQYF. The DNA of the CDR3 is TGTGCCAGCAGCCCAGACCCGAGCTCCTACGAGCAGTACTTC.